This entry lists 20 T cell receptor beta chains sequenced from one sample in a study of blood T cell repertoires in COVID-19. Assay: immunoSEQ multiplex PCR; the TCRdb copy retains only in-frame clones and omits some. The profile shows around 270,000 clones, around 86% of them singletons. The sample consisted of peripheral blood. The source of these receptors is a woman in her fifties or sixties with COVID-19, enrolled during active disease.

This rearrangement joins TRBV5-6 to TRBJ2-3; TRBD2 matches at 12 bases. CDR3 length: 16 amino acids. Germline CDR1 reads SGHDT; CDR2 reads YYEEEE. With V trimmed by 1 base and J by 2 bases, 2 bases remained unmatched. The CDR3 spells CASSLRTSGITDTQYF. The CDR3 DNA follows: TGTGCCAGCAGCTTGCGGACTAGCGGGATCACAGATACGCAGTATTTT.

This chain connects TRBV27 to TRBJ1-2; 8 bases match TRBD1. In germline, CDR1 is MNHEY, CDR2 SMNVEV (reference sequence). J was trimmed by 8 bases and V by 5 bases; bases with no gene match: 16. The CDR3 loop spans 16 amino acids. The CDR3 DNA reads TGTGCCAGCAGTCCCCCTCTAACAGGGGGTTTGAGGGGCTACACCTTC. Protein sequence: CASSPPLTGGLRGYTF.

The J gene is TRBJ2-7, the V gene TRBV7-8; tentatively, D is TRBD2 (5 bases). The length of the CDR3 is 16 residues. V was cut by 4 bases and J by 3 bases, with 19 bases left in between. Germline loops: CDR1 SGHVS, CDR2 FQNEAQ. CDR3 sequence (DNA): TGTGCCAGCAGCTCCCGGCGGCTAGCTCCCCACTACGAGCAGTACTTC. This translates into CASSSRRLAPHYEQYF.

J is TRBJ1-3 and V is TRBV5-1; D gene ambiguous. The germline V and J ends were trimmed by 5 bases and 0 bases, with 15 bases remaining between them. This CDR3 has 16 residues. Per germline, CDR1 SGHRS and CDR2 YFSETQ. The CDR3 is CASRRAGEGSGNTIYF. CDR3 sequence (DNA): TGCGCCAGCAGGAGGGCAGGTGAAGGCTCTGGAAACACCATATATTTT.

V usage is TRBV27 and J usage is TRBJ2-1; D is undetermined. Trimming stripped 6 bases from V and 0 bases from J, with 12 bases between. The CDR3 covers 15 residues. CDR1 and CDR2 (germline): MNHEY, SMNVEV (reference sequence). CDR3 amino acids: CASRPKHLSYNEQFF. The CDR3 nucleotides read TGTGCCAGCAGACCGAAACACCTCTCCTACAATGAGCAGTTCTTC.

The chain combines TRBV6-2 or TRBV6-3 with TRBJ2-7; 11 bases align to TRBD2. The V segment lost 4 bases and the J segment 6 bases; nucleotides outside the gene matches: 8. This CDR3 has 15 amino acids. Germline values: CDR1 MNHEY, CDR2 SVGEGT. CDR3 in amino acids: CASSWVSGRAGEQYF. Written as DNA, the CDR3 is TGTGCCAGCAGTTGGGTTAGCGGGAGGGCCGGCGAGCAGTACTTC.

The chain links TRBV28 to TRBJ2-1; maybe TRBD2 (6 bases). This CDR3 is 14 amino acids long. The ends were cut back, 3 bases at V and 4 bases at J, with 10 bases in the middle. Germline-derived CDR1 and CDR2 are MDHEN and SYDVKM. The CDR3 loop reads CASSLRGRYNEQFF. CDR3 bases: TGTGCCAGCAGTTTGCGGGGACGTTACAATGAGCAGTTCTTC.

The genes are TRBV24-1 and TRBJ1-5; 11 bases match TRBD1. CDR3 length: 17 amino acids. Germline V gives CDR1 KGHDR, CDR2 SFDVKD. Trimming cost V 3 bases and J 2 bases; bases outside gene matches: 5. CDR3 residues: CATSDGGQGDGNQPQHF. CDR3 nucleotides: TGTGCCACCAGTGATGGGGGACAGGGGGATGGCAATCAGCCCCAGCATTTT.

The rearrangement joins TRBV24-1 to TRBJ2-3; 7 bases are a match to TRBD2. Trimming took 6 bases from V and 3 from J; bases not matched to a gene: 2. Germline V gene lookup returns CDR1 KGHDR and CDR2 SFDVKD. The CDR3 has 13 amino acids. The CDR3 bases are TGTGCCACCAGTTGGGGGGGAACAGATACGCAGTATTTT. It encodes CATSWGGTDTQYF.

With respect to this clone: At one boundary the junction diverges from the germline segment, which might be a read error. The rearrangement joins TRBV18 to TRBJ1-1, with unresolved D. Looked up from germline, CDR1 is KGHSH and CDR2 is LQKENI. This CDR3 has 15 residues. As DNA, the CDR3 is TGTGCCAGTTCACCACTAGGAGGAGGGAACACTGAAGCTTTCTTT. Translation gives CASSPLGGGNTEAFF.

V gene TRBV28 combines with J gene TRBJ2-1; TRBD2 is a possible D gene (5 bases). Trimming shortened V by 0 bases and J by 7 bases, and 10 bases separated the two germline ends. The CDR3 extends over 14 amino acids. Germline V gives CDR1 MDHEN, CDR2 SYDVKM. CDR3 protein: CASSLWASFNEQFF. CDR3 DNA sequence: TGTGCCAGCAGTTTATGGGCTAGCTTTAATGAGCAGTTCTTC. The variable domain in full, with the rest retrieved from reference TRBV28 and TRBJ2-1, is DVKVTQSSRYLVKRTGEKVFLECVQDMDHENMFWYRQDPGLGLRLIYFSYDVKMKEKGDIPEGYSVSREKKERFSLILESASTNQTSMYLCASSLWASFNEQFFGPGTRLTVL.

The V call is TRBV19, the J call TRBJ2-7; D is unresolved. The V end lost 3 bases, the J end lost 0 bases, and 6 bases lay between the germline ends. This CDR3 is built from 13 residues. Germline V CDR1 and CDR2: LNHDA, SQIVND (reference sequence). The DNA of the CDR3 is TGTGCCAGTAGTATCAGACACTCCTACGAGCAGTACTTC. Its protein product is CASSIRHSYEQYF.

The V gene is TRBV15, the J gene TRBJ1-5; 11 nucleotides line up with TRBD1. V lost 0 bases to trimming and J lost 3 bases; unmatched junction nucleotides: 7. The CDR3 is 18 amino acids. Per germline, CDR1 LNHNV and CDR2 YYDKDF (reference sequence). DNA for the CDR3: TGTGCCACCAGCAGAGATTGGGGACAGGGGGGGCTCAATCAGCCCCAGCATTTT. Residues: CATSRDWGQGGLNQPQHF.

CDR3 amino acids: CASSLWTGGPNEQFF. The DNA for the CDR3 is TGCGCCAGCAGCTTGTGGACGGGAGGGCCGAATGAGCAGTTCTTC. This chain connects TRBV5-1 to TRBJ2-1, with 8 bases identical to TRBD2. Unmatched junction bases numbered 7, after V lost 1 base and J lost 7 bases. The V gene's germline CDR1 is SGHRS and CDR2 YFSETQ. The CDR3 contains 15 residues.

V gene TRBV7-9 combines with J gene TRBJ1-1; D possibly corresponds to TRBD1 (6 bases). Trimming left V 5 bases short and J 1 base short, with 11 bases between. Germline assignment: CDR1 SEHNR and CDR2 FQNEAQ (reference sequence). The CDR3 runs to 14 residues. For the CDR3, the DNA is TGTGCCAGCAGCCCAGGGACACCGAACACTGAAGCTTTCTTT. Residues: CASSPGTPNTEAFF.

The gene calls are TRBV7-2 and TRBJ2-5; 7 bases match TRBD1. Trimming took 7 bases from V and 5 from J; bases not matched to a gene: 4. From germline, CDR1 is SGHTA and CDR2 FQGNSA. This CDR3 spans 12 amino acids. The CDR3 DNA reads TGTGCCAGCACTAGGGGGCCCGAGACCCAGTACTTC. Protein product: CASTRGPETQYF. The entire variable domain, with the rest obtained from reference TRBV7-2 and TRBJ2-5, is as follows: GAGVSQSPSNKVTEKGKDVELRCDPISGHTALYWYRQSLGQGLEFLIYFQGNSAPDKSGLPSDRFSAERTGGSVSTLTIQRTQQEDSAVYLCASTRGPETQYFGPGTRLLVL.

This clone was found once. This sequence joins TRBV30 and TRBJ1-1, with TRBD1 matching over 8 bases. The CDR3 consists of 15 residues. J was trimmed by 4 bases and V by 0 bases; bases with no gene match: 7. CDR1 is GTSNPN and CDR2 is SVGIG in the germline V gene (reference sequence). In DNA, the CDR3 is TGTGCCTGGAGTGTAGGACAGGGACTTGGCACTGAAGCTTTCTTT. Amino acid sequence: CAWSVGQGLGTEAFF. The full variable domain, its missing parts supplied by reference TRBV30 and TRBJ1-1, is SQTIHQWPATLVQPVGSPLSLECTVEGTSNPNLYWYRQAAGRGLQLLFYSVGIGQISSEVPQNLSASRPQDRQFILSSKKLLLSDSGFYLCAWSVGQGLGTEAFFGQGTRLTVV.

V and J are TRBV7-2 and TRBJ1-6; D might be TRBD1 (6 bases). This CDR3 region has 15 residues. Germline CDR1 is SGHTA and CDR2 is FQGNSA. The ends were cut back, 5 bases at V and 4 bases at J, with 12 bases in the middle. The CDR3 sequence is CASSPGQGYNSPLHF. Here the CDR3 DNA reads TGTGCCAGCAGCCCCGGGCAGGGGTATAATTCACCCCTCCACTTT.

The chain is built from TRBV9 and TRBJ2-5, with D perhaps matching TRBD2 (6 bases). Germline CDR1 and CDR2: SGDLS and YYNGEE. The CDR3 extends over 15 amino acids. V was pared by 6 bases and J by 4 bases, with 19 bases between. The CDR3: CASTFGGSSGETQYF. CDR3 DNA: TGTGCCAGCACCTTTGGGGGGAGTTCTGGAGAGACCCAGTACTTC.

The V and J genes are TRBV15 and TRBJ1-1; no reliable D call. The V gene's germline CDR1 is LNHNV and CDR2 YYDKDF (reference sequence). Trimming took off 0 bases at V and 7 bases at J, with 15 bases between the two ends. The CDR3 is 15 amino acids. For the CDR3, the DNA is TGTGCCACCAGCAGAGATTTGCGGCCAGTCGGTGAAGCTTTCTTT. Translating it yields CATSRDLRPVGEAFF.